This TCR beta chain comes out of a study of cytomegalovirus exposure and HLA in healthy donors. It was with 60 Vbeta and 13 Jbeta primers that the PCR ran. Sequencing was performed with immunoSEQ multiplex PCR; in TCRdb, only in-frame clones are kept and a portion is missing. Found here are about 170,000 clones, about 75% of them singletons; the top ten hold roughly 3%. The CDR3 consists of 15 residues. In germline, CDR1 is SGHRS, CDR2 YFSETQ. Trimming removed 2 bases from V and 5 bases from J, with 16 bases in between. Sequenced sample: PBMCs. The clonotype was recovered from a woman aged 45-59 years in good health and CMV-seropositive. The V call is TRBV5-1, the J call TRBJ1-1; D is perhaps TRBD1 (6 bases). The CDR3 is CASSFIGGQGTEAFF. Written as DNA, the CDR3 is TGCGCCAGCAGCTTTATTGGAGGTCAGGGGACTGAAGCTTTCTTT. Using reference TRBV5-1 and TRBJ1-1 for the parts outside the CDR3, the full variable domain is KAGVTQTPRYLIKTRGQQVTLSCSPISGHRSVSWYQQTPGQGLQFLFEYFSETQRNKGNFPGRFSGRQFSNSRSEMNVSTLELGDSALYLCASSFIGGQGTEAFFGQGTRLTVV.